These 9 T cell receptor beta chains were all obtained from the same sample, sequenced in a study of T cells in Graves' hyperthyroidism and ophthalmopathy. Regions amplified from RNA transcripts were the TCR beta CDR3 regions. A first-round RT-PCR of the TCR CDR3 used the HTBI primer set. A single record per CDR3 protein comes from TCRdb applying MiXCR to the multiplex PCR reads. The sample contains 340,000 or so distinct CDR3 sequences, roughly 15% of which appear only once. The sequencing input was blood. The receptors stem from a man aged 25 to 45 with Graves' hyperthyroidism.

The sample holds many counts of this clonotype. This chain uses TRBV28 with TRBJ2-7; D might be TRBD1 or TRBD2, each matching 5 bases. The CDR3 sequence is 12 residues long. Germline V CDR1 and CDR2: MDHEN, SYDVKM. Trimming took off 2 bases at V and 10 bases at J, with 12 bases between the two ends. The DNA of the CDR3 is TGTGCCAGCAGTTTAGTTTTGGGGGAACAGTACTTC. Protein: CASSLVLGEQYF.

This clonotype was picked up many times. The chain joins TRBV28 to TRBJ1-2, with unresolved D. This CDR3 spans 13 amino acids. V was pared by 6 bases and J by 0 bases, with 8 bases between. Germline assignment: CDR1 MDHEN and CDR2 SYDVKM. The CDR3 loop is CASSQDANYGYTF. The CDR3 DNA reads TGTGCCAGCAGCCAGGATGCTAACTATGGCTACACCTTC.

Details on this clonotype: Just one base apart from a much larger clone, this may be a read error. CDR3: CSAIHPTSGSYEQYF. The CDR3 DNA reads TGCAGTGCTATCCACCCGACTAGCGGGAGTTACGAGCAGTACTTC. This rearrangement joins TRBV20-1 to TRBJ2-7, with TRBD2 matching over 12 bases. Germline trimming cut 4 bases from V and 4 bases from J; bases unmatched to any gene: 8. This CDR3 has 15 amino acids. The germline V gene has CDR1 DFQATT and CDR2 SNEGSKA (reference sequence).

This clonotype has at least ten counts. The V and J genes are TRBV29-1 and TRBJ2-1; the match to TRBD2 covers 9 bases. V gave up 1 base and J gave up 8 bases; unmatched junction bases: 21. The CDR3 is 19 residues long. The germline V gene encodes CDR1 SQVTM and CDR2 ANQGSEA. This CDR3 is CSVEGPMTTPKKREDEQFF. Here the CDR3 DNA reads TGCAGCGTTGAAGGGCCGATGACGACACCGAAAAAGCGGGAGGATGAGCAGTTCTTC.

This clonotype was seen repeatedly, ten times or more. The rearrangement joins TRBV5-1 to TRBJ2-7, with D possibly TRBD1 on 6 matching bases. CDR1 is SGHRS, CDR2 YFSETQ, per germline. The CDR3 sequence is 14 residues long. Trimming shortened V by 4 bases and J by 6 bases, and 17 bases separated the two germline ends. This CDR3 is CASSLVQGEGEQYF. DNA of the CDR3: TGCGCCAGCAGCCTCGTACAGGGTGAGGGCGAGCAGTACTTC.

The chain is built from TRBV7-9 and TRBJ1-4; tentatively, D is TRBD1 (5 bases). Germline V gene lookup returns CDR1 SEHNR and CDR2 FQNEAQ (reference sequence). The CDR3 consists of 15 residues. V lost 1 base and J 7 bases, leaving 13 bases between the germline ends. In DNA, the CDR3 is TGTGCCAGCAGCTTAGTTGGGGGTAGTGGTGAAAAACTGTTTTTT. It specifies CASSLVGGSGEKLFF.

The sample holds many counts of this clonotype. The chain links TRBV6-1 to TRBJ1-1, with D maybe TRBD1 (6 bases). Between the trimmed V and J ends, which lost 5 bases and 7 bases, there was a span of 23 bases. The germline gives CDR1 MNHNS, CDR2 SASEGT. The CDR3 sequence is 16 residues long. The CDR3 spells CASSTGHLIKGVEAFF. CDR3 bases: TGTGCCAGCAGTACGGGACACTTAATAAAGGGGGTTGAAGCTTTCTTT.

The DNA for the CDR3 is TGTGCCAGCAGCCGACGGGGAAGCTCCTACGAGCAGTACTTC. Its protein product is CASSRRGSSYEQYF. The chain links TRBV3-1 to TRBJ2-7, with a possible D match to TRBD2 (5 bases). CDR1 and CDR2 (germline): LGHDT, YNNKEL (reference sequence). Trimming removed 4 bases at V and 0 bases at J, with 10 bases between. This CDR3 is built from 14 residues.

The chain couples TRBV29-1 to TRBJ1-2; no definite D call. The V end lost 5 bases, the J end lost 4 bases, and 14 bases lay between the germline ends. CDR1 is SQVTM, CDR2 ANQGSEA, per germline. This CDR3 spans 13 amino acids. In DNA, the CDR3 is TGCAGCGTTTCCCTTCTGGCCCCCTATGGCTACACCTTC. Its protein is CSVSLLAPYGYTF.